These 20 T cell receptor beta chains share one sample of origin, sequenced in a study of cytomegalovirus exposure and HLA in healthy donors (dated by TCRdb to about 2017). Libraries were built with the immunoSEQ multiplex PCR assay. For the multiplex PCR, a mixture combining 60 forward primers for TCR Vbeta segments and 13 reverse primers for TCR Jbeta segments was used. TCRdb carries this immuneACCESS record with in-frame sequences only. Its versions omit some clonotypes, under half of them owing to an unresolved V gene in the studies checked, with the rest unexplained. This sample gives 150,000 to 200,000 clones in total; about 78% of them show up just once. The ten biggest clones cover approximately 5.1% of the sample. The sequenced sample consisted of PBMCs. The receptor set was obtained from a man aged 35-49 years in good health and CMV-seronegative.

As concerns this clone: Additional DNA sequences in this sample encode the identical CDR3. J is TRBJ2-7 and V is TRBV5-1; TRBD1 matches 9 bases. Per the germline V gene, CDR1 is SGHRS and CDR2 is YFSETQ. The V gene end was trimmed by 3 bases and the J gene end by 4 bases; junction bases not matched to a gene: 5. This CDR3 comprises 14 residues. The CDR3 loop reads CASSSGTGTYEQYF. CDR3 coding DNA: TGCGCCAGCAGCTCCGGGACAGGGACTTACGAGCAGTACTTC.

The chain uses TRBV4-1 and TRBJ2-1, with 8 bases aligning to TRBD2. CDR3 length: 16 residues. Germline V CDR1 and CDR2: MGHRA, YSYEKL. V shed 0 bases, J shed 4 bases, and the junction held 5 bases outside the gene matches. The CDR3 nucleotides read TGCGCCAGCAGCCAAGATCAAGCGGGGGCTTACAATGAGCAGTTCTTC. Translation: CASSQDQAGAYNEQFF.

V usage is TRBV25-1 and J usage is TRBJ1-5; D possibly corresponds to TRBD1 (5 bases). Germline V gene sequence: CDR1 MGHDK, CDR2 SYGVNS. Trimming removed 6 bases at V and 4 bases at J, with 13 bases between. This CDR3 comprises 14 residues. CDR3 amino acids: CASRDGGLNQPQHF. The CDR3 DNA sequence: TGTGCCAGCAGGGACGGGGGGTTGAATCAGCCCCAGCATTTT.

This clone was seen only a few times. This chain joins TRBV18 and TRBJ2-7; D is uncertain. Germline V gives CDR1 KGHSH, CDR2 LQKENI. CDR3 length: 14 residues. The V end was cut by 2 bases, the J end by 2 bases, with 10 bases between. CDR3 coding DNA: TGTGCCAGCTCACCAAACAGCCTACCCTACGAGCAGTACTTC. It specifies CASSPNSLPYEQYF.

V and J are TRBV5-1 and TRBJ1-3, with unresolved D. Trimming pared 0 bases from V and 4 bases from J, leaving 11 bases between. The CDR3 loop spans 15 amino acids. Germline CDR1 and CDR2: SGHRS and YFSETQ. CDR3 in DNA: TGCGCCAGCAGCTTGGCCGAGGGTTTCGGAAACACCATATATTTT. It translates to CASSLAEGFGNTIYF.

This chain uses TRBV9 with TRBJ2-7; no clear D. Germline values: CDR1 SGDLS, CDR2 YYNGEE. The CDR3 runs to 13 residues. Deletions cut 4 bases from V and 1 base from J, with 9 bases between. The CDR3 DNA reads TGTGCCAGCAGCCCTCCCAGGTCCTACGAGCAGTACTTC. Its translation is CASSPPRSYEQYF. The full variable domain, completed using reference TRBV9 and TRBJ2-7, is DSGVTQTPKHLITATGQRVTLRCSPRSGDLSVYWYQQSLDQGLQFLIQYYNGEERAKGNILERFSAQQFPDLHSELNLSSLELGDSALYFCASSPPRSYEQYFGPGTRLTVT.

The V and J genes are TRBV30 and TRBJ1-2, with a possible D match to TRBD1 (5 bases). Trimming left V 0 bases short and J 4 bases short, with 12 bases between. The CDR3 has 14 amino acids. Germline CDR1 is GTSNPN and CDR2 is SVGIG (reference sequence). The CDR3 DNA sequence: TGTGCCTGGAGTGTAGGTGGGGCCCTCTATGGCTACACCTTC. It is translated as CAWSVGGALYGYTF.

The chain recombines TRBV6-5 with TRBJ2-2, with 14 bases that match TRBD2. The length of the CDR3 is 15 residues. Germline V CDR1 and CDR2: MNHEY, SVGAGI. The junction had 1 base not matched to a gene; V was cut back by 6 bases and J by 4 bases. The CDR3 loop is CASRGLAGATGELFF. CDR3 nucleotides: TGTGCCAGCAGGGGACTAGCGGGGGCCACCGGGGAGCTGTTTTTT.

The chain links TRBV7-9 to TRBJ1-2; a weak D match, TRBD1 (5 bases). The CDR3 has 12 amino acids. Trimming took 1 base from V and 8 from J, leaving 8 bases between them. Germline CDR1 SEHNR, CDR2 FQNEAQ (reference sequence). The CDR3 sequence is CASSLDRGGYTF. DNA for the CDR3: TGTGCCAGCAGCTTAGATAGGGGAGGCTACACCTTC.

CDR3 region: CASSSGSYNEQFF. In DNA, the CDR3 is TGTGCCAGCAGCTCAGGCTCCTACAATGAGCAGTTCTTC. The V gene is TRBV7-9, the J gene TRBJ2-1; D call uncertain. The CDR3 is made up of 13 amino acids. CDR1 and CDR2 (germline): SEHNR, FQNEAQ (reference sequence). Trimming took 4 bases from V and 0 from J, leaving 4 bases between them. The full variable domain, completed using reference TRBV7-9 and TRBJ2-1, is DTGVSQNPRHKITKRGQNVTFRCDPISEHNRLYWYRQTLGQGPEFLTYFQNEAQLEKSRLLSDRFSAERPKGSFSTLEIQRTEQGDSAMYLCASSSGSYNEQFFGPGTRLTVL.

V usage is TRBV9 and J usage is TRBJ2-1, with 7 bases aligning to TRBD2. J was trimmed by 9 bases and V by 4 bases; bases with no gene match: 16. CDR3 length: 16 residues. CDR1 SGDLS and CDR2 YYNGEE come from the germline V gene. CDR3 in DNA: TGTGCCAGCAGCCTCGAACCAGCGGGGTCGGGGGGTGAGCAGTTCTTC. It specifies CASSLEPAGSGGEQFF.

The V gene is TRBV9, the J gene TRBJ2-3; TRBD2 matches 7 bases. From germline, CDR1 is SGDLS and CDR2 YYNGEE. This CDR3 has 15 amino acids. Trimming took 6 bases from V and 4 from J; bases not matched to a gene: 11. The CDR3: CASTGDYALSDTQYF. The CDR3 bases are TGTGCCAGCACGGGGGACTATGCGTTATCAGATACGCAGTATTTT.

The V gene is TRBV9, the J gene TRBJ1-2; D unresolved. With 1 base removed from V and 2 bases from J, the gap between germline ends came to 6 bases. CDR3 length: 13 amino acids. From germline, CDR1 is SGDLS and CDR2 YYNGEE. CDR3 protein: CASSVYRNYGYTF. CDR3 bases: TGTGCCAGCAGCGTATACAGAAACTATGGCTACACCTTC. The full variable domain, its missing parts supplied by reference TRBV9 and TRBJ1-2, is DSGVTQTPKHLITATGQRVTLRCSPRSGDLSVYWYQQSLDQGLQFLIQYYNGEERAKGNILERFSAQQFPDLHSELNLSSLELGDSALYFCASSVYRNYGYTFGSGTRLTVV.

This clone was observed many times. V is TRBV2 and J is TRBJ1-4; the match to TRBD1 covers 7 bases. Germline V lookup: CDR1 SNHLY, CDR2 FYNNEI. This CDR3 is 16 amino acids long. The junction had 11 bases not matched to a gene; V was cut back by 7 bases and J by 3 bases. CDR3 loop: CASNKQGTTSNEKLFF. The CDR3 coding sequence is TGTGCCAGCAACAAACAGGGGACAACTTCTAATGAAAAACTGTTTTTT.

This chain uses TRBV7-9 with TRBJ2-5; weak D call: TRBD2 (6 bases). The CDR3 contains 13 residues. Looked up from germline, CDR1 is SEHNR and CDR2 is FQNEAQ (reference sequence). The V end lost 9 bases, the J end lost 1 base, and 12 bases lay between the germline ends. CDR3 sequence: CASWERAQETQYF. The CDR3, as DNA: TGTGCCAGTTGGGAGCGGGCCCAAGAGACCCAGTACTTC.

Only a few counts were recorded for this clone. The chain's CDR3 is CASSSQSGASYNEQFF. The CDR3 DNA sequence: TGTGCCAGCAGCTCCCAAAGCGGGGCCTCCTACAATGAGCAGTTCTTC. This chain uses TRBV7-8 with TRBJ2-1, with 7 bases identical to TRBD2. The germline V gene has CDR1 SGHVS and CDR2 FQNEAQ. The CDR3 runs 16 residues. V shed 4 bases, J shed 0 bases, and the junction held 6 bases outside the gene matches.

The chain employs TRBV18 and TRBJ1-5; the match to TRBD1 covers 7 bases. With 0 bases clipped from V and 3 bases from J, the junction kept 2 bases outside the gene matches. This CDR3 comprises 15 residues. Germline loops: CDR1 KGHSH, CDR2 LQKENI. The CDR3 DNA reads TGTGCCAGCTCACCACCCACAGGGGACAATCAGCCCCAGCATTTT. Its translation: CASSPPTGDNQPQHF.

This sequence joins TRBV18 and TRBJ2-1; D is undetermined. The CDR3 extends over 14 amino acids. Trimming pared 7 bases from V and 3 bases from J, leaving 13 bases between. Germline V gives CDR1 KGHSH, CDR2 LQKENI. CDR3: CASFTMNSYNEQFF. The CDR3 nucleotides read TGTGCCAGCTTCACCATGAACAGCTACAATGAGCAGTTCTTC.

The chain recombines TRBV5-1 with TRBJ1-2; 7 bases match TRBD1. From germline, CDR1 is SGHRS and CDR2 YFSETQ. V was clipped by 0 bases and J by 4 bases; unmatched bases: 15. This CDR3 spans 18 amino acids. The CDR3 DNA sequence: TGCGCCAGCAGCTTGGCCCTCGACAGGGCGAGGGGGAGCTATGGCTACACCTTC. Amino acid sequence: CASSLALDRARGSYGYTF.

The rearrangement uses TRBV19 and TRBJ1-1, with D possibly TRBD1 on 5 matching bases. This CDR3 region has 15 residues. Germline V gene lookup returns CDR1 LNHDA and CDR2 SQIVND (reference sequence). V dropped 0 bases and J dropped 4 bases, with 12 bases sitting between them. In nucleotides, the CDR3 is TGTGCCAGTAGTATAGAAAGGGGATCGCCCACTGAAGCTTTCTTT. This encodes CASSIERGSPTEAFF.